A single sample gave rise to the 4 T cell receptor beta chains below, sequenced in a study of cytomegalovirus exposure and HLA in healthy donors. The primer mix had 60 Vbeta and 13 Jbeta primers. The repertoire was sequenced with immunoSEQ multiplex PCR; TCRdb's copy has only in-frame clones and lacks some. This table has 100,000 to 130,000 clones, roughly 82% appearing once. Sequencing used PBMCs. The source of these receptors is a male donor in good health and CMV-seronegative.

The chain has TRBV25-1 and TRBJ1-5; 9 positions match TRBD1. This CDR3 comprises 15 residues. The J segment lost 5 bases and the V segment lost 3 bases, leaving 5 bases of the junction unmatched. Germline values: CDR1 MGHDK, CDR2 SYGVNS. The CDR3 reads CASSEGGQGHQPQHF. The CDR3 coding sequence is TGTGCCAGCAGTGAGGGGGGACAGGGTCATCAGCCCCAGCATTTT.

V usage is TRBV10-2 and J usage is TRBJ2-1, with D possibly being TRBD2 (6 bases). Looked up from germline, CDR1 is WSHSY and CDR2 is SAAADI. V lost 7 bases, J lost 6 bases, and 16 bases lay in between. The CDR3 is 14 residues long. CDR3 nucleotide sequence: TGCGCCAGCAACGATCGGGAGTGGGGCAATGAGCAGTTCTTC. Protein: CASNDREWGNEQFF.

There are many counts of this clone. CDR3 DNA sequence: TGTGCCAGCAGCTTGGCTGCCGGGGACAACTCCTATGGCTACACCTTC. It specifies CASSLAAGDNSYGYTF. This rearrangement joins TRBV5-6 to TRBJ1-2, with a possible D match to TRBD1 (6 bases). Germline CDR1 SGHDT, CDR2 YYEEEE. V lost 0 bases and J 4 bases, leaving 16 bases between the germline ends. This CDR3 region has 16 residues.

This clone appeared a single time. The chain employs TRBV9 and TRBJ2-3; D is perhaps TRBD1 (6 bases). The CDR3 is 16 amino acids. CDR1 and CDR2 (germline): SGDLS, YYNGEE. The germline V and J ends were trimmed by 3 bases and 0 bases, with 14 bases remaining between them. The CDR3: CASSETGHQSTDTQYF. DNA of the CDR3: TGTGCCAGCAGCGAGACGGGACACCAGAGCACAGATACGCAGTATTTT. Using reference TRBV9 and TRBJ2-3 for the parts outside the CDR3, the full variable domain is DSGVTQTPKHLITATGQRVTLRCSPRSGDLSVYWYQQSLDQGLQFLIQYYNGEERAKGNILERFSAQQFPDLHSELNLSSLELGDSALYFCASSETGHQSTDTQYFGPGTRLTVL.